This T cell receptor beta chain appears in the sequencing data of a study of cytomegalovirus exposure and HLA in healthy donors. The sample holds one count of this clone. Its antigen is not identified. Study-level points and caveats: It was found in a later analysis that first-cohort TCR clusters tended to co-occur in the 120 validation repertoires.

Sequenced by immunoSEQ multiplex PCR; TCRdb stores in-frame clones only, minus some. This table has around 190,000 clones, roughly three quarters appearing once. The sequencing sample was made of PBMCs. The receptor comes from a woman under 40 in good health and CMV-seronegative.

The CDR3: CASSLEGTSGSHEQYF. In DNA form, the CDR3 reads TGTGCCAGCAGCTTGGAAGGGACTAGCGGTTCCCACGAGCAGTACTTC. The chain links TRBV7-8 to TRBJ2-7, with 11 bases fitting TRBD2. Trimming cost V 3 bases and J 5 bases; bases outside gene matches: 9. Germline V gene data show CDR1 as SGHVS and CDR2 as FQNEAQ. CDR3 length: 16 amino acids.